The clone carrying this TCR beta chain turned up a few times. Its antigen is still unknown. The data are from a study of T-cell reconstitution after alpha-beta-depleted transplantation in children. Study findings and constraints: Newly produced T cells mostly provided counts and TCRbeta diversity after one year, as hyperexpanded clones declined. There were reportedly several hundred expanded graft clones from which alpha-beta T cells came about two months after transplant. Surviving thymic progenitors and recipient T cells were the source of high TCRbeta diversity at day 60 in some patients.

Preparing the TCRbeta library involved the use of unique molecular identifiers. TCRdb analysed the PCR reads with MiXCR anew, one entry per CDR3 protein. The table lists approximately 120,000 distinct CDR3 sequences, 9.5% to 10% of them singletons, with around 24% in the top ten. Looked up from germline, CDR1 is SGHVS and CDR2 is FNYEAQ. Trimming stripped 3 bases from V and 6 bases from J, with 8 bases between. The CDR3 runs to 13 residues. The chain has TRBV7-6 and TRBJ2-2; D is unclear. The sequence was obtained from a girl under two years old who had a stem cell transplant for combined immunodeficiency, so the T cells may come from the graft donor. The sample consisted of PBMCs, mostly from graft donor cells, taken 180 days after TCRalphabeta/CD19-depleted stem cell transplant. The CDR3 DNA reads as TGTGCCAGCAGCTTTGTGCGTGCCGGGGAGCTGTTTTTT. Residues: CASSFVRAGELFF.